Described below is a single T cell receptor (beta chain) sequence and its context. Its cognate antigen is unknown. The sample is drawn from a study of blood T cells in healthy people across ages. At the level of the study: About one barcoded beta molecule was captured per two T cells (by template switching).

The second PCR ran roughly 7 to 12 cycles with a sample-barcoded 5' primer and J-beta primers. TCRdb processed the 5' RACE reads anew with MiXCR; each CDR3 protein has one entry. The data contain some 1.4 million distinct CDR3 sequences, approximately 38% of them seen just once; the ten biggest clones take up 7.9%. Whole-study findings and limits: Reliance upon unsorted PBMCs precluded definitive naive versus antigen-experienced comparison. Roughly linear age-related decline in beta diversity appeared, significant by age roughly 40.

Trimming removed 6 bases from V and 2 bases from J; junction bases left unmatched: 10. The germline gives CDR1 MNHEY, CDR2 SVGAGI. The CDR3 extends over 16 amino acids. Material for sequencing was blood. This chain links TRBV6-5 with TRBJ2-7; 10 bases map to TRBD2. This clonotype originated in a young woman in good health. CDR3 bases: TGTGCCAGCAGGATCGGGCTAGCGGGAGTGGCCTACGAGCAGTACTTC. Its protein product is CASRIGLAGVAYEQYF.